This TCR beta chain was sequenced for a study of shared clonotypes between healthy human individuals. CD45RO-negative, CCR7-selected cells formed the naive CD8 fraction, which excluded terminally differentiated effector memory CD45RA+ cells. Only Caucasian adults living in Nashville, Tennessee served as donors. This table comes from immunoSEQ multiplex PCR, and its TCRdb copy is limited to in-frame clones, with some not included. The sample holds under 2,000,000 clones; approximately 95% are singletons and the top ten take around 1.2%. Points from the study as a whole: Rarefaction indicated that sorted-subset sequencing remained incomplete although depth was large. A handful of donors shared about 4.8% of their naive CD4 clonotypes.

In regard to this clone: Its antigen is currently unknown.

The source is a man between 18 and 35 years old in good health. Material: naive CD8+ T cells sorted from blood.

The CDR3 region has the DNA TGTGCCAGCAGCTTGGCCTCGACTGGAGTCTACGAGCAGTACTTC. Its translation is CASSLASTGVYEQYF. This chain joins TRBV5-6 and TRBJ2-7; D unclear. The CDR3 is 15 residues long. V was clipped by 0 bases and J by 3 bases, with 13 bases between them. Germline CDR1 reads SGHDT; CDR2 reads YYEEEE. The complete variable domain, with remaining parts taken from reference TRBV5-6 and TRBJ2-7, reads DAGVTQSPTHLIKTRGQQVTLRCSPKSGHDTVSWYQQALGQGPQFIFQYYEEEERQRGNFPDRFSGHQFPNYSSELNVNALLLGDSALYLCASSLASTGVYEQYFGPGTRLTVT.